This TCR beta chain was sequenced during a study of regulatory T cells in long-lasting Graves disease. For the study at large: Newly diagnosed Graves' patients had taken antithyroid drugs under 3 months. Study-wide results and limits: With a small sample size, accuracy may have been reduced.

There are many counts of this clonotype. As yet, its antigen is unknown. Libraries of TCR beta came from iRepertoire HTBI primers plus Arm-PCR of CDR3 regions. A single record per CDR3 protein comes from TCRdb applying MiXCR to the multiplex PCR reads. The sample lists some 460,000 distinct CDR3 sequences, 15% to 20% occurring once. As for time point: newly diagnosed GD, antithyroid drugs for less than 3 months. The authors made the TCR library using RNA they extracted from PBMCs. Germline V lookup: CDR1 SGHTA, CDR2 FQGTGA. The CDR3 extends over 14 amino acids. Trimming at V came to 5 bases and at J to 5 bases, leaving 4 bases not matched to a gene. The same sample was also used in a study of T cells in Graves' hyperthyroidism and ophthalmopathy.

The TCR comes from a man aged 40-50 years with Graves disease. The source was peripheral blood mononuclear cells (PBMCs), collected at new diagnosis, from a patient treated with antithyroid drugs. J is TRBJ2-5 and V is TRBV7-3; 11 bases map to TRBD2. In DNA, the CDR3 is TGTGCCAGCAGCATTAGCGGGAGGGTTGAGACCCAGTACTTC. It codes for CASSISGRVETQYF.